The 2 T cell receptor beta chains listed next were all sequenced from one sample in a study of cytomegalovirus exposure and HLA in healthy donors. PCR used 60 Vbeta primers and 13 Jbeta primers. Produced via immunoSEQ multiplex PCR; TCRdb's table is partial and in-frame only. This sample carries about 52,000 clones, approximately 77% of them seen once, and the ten largest clones take about 9.1%. Sequencing was done on a sample of PBMCs. These receptors were collected from a woman aged 45-59 years in good health and CMV-seronegative.

The chain recombines TRBV28 with TRBJ2-1; TRBD1 might be the D (6 bases). The CDR3 consists of 13 residues. Germline V CDR1 and CDR2: MDHEN, SYDVKM. Trimming took 7 bases from V and 2 from J, leaving 9 bases between them. CDR3 residues: CASTWTAYNEQFF. CDR3 coding DNA: TGTGCCAGCACCTGGACAGCCTACAATGAGCAGTTCTTC.

The rearrangement links TRBV27 to TRBJ2-7, with 9 bases that match TRBD2. Germline trimming cut 6 bases from V and 1 base from J; bases unmatched to any gene: 4. The CDR3 runs to 14 residues. Germline V CDR1 and CDR2: MNHEY, SMNVEV (reference sequence). The CDR3 DNA sequence: TGTGCCAGCAGACTAGCGGGTGCGTCCTACGAGCAGTACTTC. It codes for CASRLAGASYEQYF.